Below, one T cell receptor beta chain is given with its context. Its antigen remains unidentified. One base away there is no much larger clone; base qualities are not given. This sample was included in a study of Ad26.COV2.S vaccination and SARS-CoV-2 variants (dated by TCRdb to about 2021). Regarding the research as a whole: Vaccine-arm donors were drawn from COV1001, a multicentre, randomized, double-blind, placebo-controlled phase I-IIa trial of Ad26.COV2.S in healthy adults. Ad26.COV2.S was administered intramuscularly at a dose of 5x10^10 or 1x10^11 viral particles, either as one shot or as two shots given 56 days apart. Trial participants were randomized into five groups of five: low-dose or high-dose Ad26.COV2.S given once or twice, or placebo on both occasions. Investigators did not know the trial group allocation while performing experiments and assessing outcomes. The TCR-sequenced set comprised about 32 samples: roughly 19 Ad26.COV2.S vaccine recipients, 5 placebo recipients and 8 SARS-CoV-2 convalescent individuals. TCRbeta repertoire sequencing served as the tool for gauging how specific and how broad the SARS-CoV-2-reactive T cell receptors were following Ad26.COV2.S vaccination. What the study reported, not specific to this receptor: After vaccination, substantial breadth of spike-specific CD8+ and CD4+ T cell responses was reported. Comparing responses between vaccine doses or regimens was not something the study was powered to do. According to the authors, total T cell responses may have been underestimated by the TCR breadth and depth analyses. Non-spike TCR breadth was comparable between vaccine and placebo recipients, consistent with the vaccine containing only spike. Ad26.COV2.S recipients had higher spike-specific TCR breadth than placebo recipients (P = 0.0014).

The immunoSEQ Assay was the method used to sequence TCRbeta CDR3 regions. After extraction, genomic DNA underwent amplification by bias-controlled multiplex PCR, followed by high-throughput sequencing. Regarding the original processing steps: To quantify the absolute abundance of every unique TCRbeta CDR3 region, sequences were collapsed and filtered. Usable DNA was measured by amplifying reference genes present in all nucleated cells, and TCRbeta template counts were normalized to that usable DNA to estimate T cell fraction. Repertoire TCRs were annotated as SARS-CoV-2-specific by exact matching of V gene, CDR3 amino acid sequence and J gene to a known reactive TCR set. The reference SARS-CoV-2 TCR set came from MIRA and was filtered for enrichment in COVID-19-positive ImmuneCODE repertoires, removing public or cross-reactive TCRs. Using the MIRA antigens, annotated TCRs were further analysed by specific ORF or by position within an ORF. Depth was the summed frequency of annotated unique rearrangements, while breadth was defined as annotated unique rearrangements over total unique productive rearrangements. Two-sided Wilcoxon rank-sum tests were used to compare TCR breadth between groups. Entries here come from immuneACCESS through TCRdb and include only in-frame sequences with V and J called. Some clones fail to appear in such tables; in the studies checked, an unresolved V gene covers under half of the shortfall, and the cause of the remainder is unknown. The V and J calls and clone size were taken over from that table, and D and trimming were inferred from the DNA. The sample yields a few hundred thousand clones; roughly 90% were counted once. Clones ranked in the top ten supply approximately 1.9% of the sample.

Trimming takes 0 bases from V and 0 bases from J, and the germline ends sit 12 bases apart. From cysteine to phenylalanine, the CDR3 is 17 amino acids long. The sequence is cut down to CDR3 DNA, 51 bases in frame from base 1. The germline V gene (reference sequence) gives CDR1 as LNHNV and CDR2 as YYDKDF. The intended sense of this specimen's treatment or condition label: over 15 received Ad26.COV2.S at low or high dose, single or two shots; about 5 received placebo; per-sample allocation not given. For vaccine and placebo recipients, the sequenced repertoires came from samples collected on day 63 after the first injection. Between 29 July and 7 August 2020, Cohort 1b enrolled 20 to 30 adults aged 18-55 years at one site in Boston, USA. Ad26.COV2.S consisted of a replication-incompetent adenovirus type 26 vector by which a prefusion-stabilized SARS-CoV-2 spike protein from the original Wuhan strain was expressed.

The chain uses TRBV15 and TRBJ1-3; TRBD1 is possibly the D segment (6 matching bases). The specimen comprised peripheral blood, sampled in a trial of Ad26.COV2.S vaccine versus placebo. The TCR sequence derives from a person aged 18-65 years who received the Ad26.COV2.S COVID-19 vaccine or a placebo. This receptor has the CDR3 CATSREGGKSSGNTIYF. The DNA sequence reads TGTGCCACCAGCAGAGAGGGGGGCAAGAGCTCTGGAAACACCATATATTTT. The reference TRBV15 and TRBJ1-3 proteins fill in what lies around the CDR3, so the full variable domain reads DAMVIQNPRYQVTQFGKPVTLSCSQTLNHNVMYWYQQKSSQAPKLLFHYYDKDFNNEADTPDNFQSRRPNTSFCFLDIRSPGLGDTAMYLCATSREGGKSSGNTIYFGEGSWLTVV.